One sample yielded the 19 T cell receptor beta chains listed below, sequenced in a study of a mutant IDH1 vaccine in newly diagnosed glioma. The time point here: week 5, during vaccination. Each dose of the vaccine consisted of 300 ug of mutant IDH1 20-mer peptide, with topical imiquimod. These receptors have no known antigen. The method was immunoSEQ multiplex PCR; TCRdb's version includes in-frame clones alone and lacks a portion of them. This table holds about 51,000 clones, around four fifths found once. The sequences come from PBMCs, collected from a glioma patient whose treatment included an IDH1 peptide vaccine. These receptors were collected from a man aged 50 to 59 with glioma.

The chain uses TRBV11-3 and TRBJ2-2; TRBD1 or TRBD2 may be the D gene (5 bases each). Germline-derived CDR1 and CDR2 are SGHNT and YENEEA. The CDR3 totals 15 residues. Trimming removed 5 bases from V and 5 bases from J, with 15 bases in between. The CDR3 sequence: CASSRGAGRTGELFF. The CDR3 DNA reads TGTGCCAGCAGCAGAGGGGCAGGAAGGACCGGGGAGCTGTTTTTT.

V usage is TRBV19 and J usage is TRBJ2-4, with TRBD1 matching over 9 bases. Looked up from germline, CDR1 is LNHDA and CDR2 is SQIVND (reference sequence). The V gene end was trimmed by 7 bases and the J gene end by 6 bases; junction bases not matched to a gene: 4. The CDR3 is made up of 13 amino acids. The CDR3 DNA follows: TGTGCCAGTATGGACAGGGGAGGAAACATTCAGTACTTC. It translates to CASMDRGGNIQYF.

This rearrangement joins TRBV29-1 to TRBJ2-1; perhaps TRBD2 as D (5 bases). V lost 3 bases and J lost 9, with 15 bases in between. CDR1 is SQVTM, CDR2 ANQGSEA, per germline. The length of the CDR3 is 13 residues. For the CDR3, the DNA is TGCAGCGTTGATAGGAATCGGGAAATTGAGCAGTTCTTC. It specifies CSVDRNREIEQFF.

The chain is built from TRBV5-1 and TRBJ2-1; 7 bases fit TRBD2. The V segment lost 0 bases and the J segment 6 bases; nucleotides outside the gene matches: 3. Germline CDR1 and CDR2: SGHRS and YFSETQ. The CDR3 has 14 amino acids. As DNA, the CDR3 is TGCGCCAGCAGCTTGGGGGGAGGGATCAATGAGCAGTTCTTC. Amino acids: CASSLGGGINEQFF.

V and J are TRBV29-1 and TRBJ2-7; 8 bases map to TRBD1. Trimming cost V 1 base and J 3 bases; bases outside gene matches: 2. This CDR3 has 13 residues. Germline CDR1 SQVTM, CDR2 ANQGSEA. CDR3 nucleotide sequence: TGCAGCGTTGAAGGTACAGGGGGCTACGAGCAGTACTTC. The encoded protein is CSVEGTGGYEQYF.

V gene TRBV18 combines with J gene TRBJ1-5, with 7 bases identical to TRBD1. Germline lookup yields CDR1 KGHSH and CDR2 LQKENI. CDR3 length: 13 residues. Unmatched junction bases numbered 5, after V lost 5 bases and J lost 7 bases. The CDR3 DNA follows: TGTGCCAGCTCAACTGACAGGGAACAGCCCCAGCATTTT. This translates into CASSTDREQPQHF.

The sample holds one count of this clone. The chain links TRBV6-5 to TRBJ1-2; D is unclear. The V and J ends lost 5 bases and 6 bases respectively, with 13 bases between them. From germline, CDR1 is MNHEY and CDR2 SVGAGI. The CDR3 is 13 residues long. CDR3: CASSLRLADGYTF. In nucleotides, the CDR3 is TGTGCCAGCAGTCTAAGACTAGCGGATGGCTACACCTTC.

This clone appeared once. V usage is TRBV7-9 and J usage is TRBJ1-1, with TRBD1 identical over 8 bases. The trim removed 0 bases at V and 11 bases at J, leaving 2 bases unmatched. CDR3 size: 12 residues. Germline CDR1 reads SEHNR; CDR2 reads FQNEAQ (reference sequence). The CDR3 here is CASSLANRGAFF. As DNA, the CDR3 is TGTGCCAGCAGCTTAGCGAACAGGGGGGCTTTCTTT. The entire variable domain, with the rest obtained from reference TRBV7-9 and TRBJ1-1, is as follows: DTGVSQNPRHKITKRGQNVTFRCDPISEHNRLYWYRQTLGQGPEFLTYFQNEAQLEKSRLLSDRFSAERPKGSFSTLEIQRTEQGDSAMYLCASSLANRGAFFGQGTRLTVV.

This chain uses TRBV7-8 with TRBJ1-1; TRBD1 matches 8 bases. This CDR3 spans 15 amino acids. Germline trimming cut 5 bases from V and 1 base from J; bases unmatched to any gene: 6. Germline CDR1 and CDR2: SGHVS and FQNEAQ. DNA for the CDR3: TGTGCCAGCAGCCCACGACAGGGGAGGAACACTGAAGCTTTCTTT. Translation: CASSPRQGRNTEAFF. Combining the CDR3 with reference TRBV7-8 and TRBJ1-1 gives the whole variable domain GAGVSQSPRYKVAKRGQDVALRCDPISGHVSLFWYQQALGQGPEFLTYFQNEAQLDKSGLPSDRFFAERPEGSVSTLKIQRTQQEDSAVYLCASSPRQGRNTEAFFGQGTRLTVV.

V and J are TRBV7-9 and TRBJ1-5; 7 bases line up with TRBD1. J gave up 3 bases and V 5 bases, and 7 bases lay outside the gene matches. Germline CDR1 and CDR2: SEHNR and FQNEAQ (reference sequence). The CDR3 length is 15 residues. The CDR3 is CASSDRGTVNQPQHF. For the CDR3, the DNA is TGTGCCAGCAGCGATAGGGGGACAGTCAATCAGCCCCAGCATTTT.

The V and J genes are TRBV6-1 and TRBJ1-1, with TRBD1 as a possible D gene (6 bases). Germline V gene sequence: CDR1 MNHNS, CDR2 SASEGT. The ends were cut back, 5 bases at V and 3 bases at J, with 13 bases in the middle. This CDR3 spans 14 amino acids. For the CDR3, the DNA is TGTGCCAGCAGTCTGGGGAGGGGGTACACTGAAGCTTTCTTT. This sequence encodes CASSLGRGYTEAFF.

This clone was detected a few times. This chain joins TRBV5-1 and TRBJ1-1; no clear D gene. Germline V gene lookup returns CDR1 SGHRS and CDR2 YFSETQ. Deletions cut 1 base from V and 4 bases from J, with 11 bases between. The CDR3 extends over 14 amino acids. The CDR3 DNA reads TGCGCCAGCAGCTTGCTTGCTACGGGCACTGAAGCTTTCTTT. Protein product: CASSLLATGTEAFF.

This chain connects TRBV2 to TRBJ2-3; 7 bases align to TRBD1. CDR1 and CDR2 (germline): SNHLY, FYNNEI. This CDR3 is 15 amino acids long. J gave up 6 bases and V 6 bases, and 12 bases lay outside the gene matches. DNA of the CDR3: TGTGCCAGCAGAGGATTAACAGGGGATAGGGATACGCAGTATTTT. Its protein is CASRGLTGDRDTQYF.

The CDR3 region is CASSIRDGSNEQFF. CDR3 in DNA: TGTGCCAGTAGTATTCGGGACGGGAGCAATGAGCAGTTCTTC. This chain links TRBV19 with TRBJ2-1; D perhaps matches TRBD2 (6 bases). V was cut by 3 bases and J by 6 bases, with 12 bases left in between. Germline-derived CDR1 and CDR2 are LNHDA and SQIVND (reference sequence). This CDR3 comprises 14 residues.

V gene TRBV29-1 combines with J gene TRBJ1-5, with 7 bases that match TRBD1. CDR3 size: 15 residues. Germline trimming cut 4 bases from V and 0 bases from J; bases unmatched to any gene: 6. Per the germline V gene, CDR1 is SQVTM and CDR2 is ANQGSEA. The CDR3 region has the DNA TGCAGCGTTGTCGGGACAGCGGATAGCAATCAGCCCCAGCATTTT. Its protein is CSVVGTADSNQPQHF.

The chain couples TRBV10-3 to TRBJ2-5; 14 bases line up with TRBD2. From germline, CDR1 is ENHRY and CDR2 SYGVKD. The CDR3 is 19 residues long. V lost 6 bases and J lost 2; bases outside the gene matches: 14. CDR3 amino acids: CAISGTSGGQGVIQETQYF. The CDR3 nucleotides are TGTGCCATCAGCGGGACTAGCGGGGGTCAAGGGGTTATTCAAGAGACCCAGTACTTC.

This chain connects TRBV6-6 to TRBJ1-2; D not certain. This CDR3 region has 12 residues. The ends were cut back, 7 bases at V and 6 bases at J, with 12 bases in the middle. Germline V gives CDR1 MNHNY, CDR2 SVGAGI (reference sequence). In nucleotides, the CDR3 is TGTGCCAGCACCGCGGGAGGGAATGGCTACACCTTC. Translated, it gives CASTAGGNGYTF.

This clone has a handful of counts. The J gene is TRBJ2-1, the V gene TRBV6-5; 8 nucleotides agree with TRBD1. Per germline, CDR1 MNHEY and CDR2 SVGAGI. The CDR3 runs to 15 residues. V trimming: 4 bases; J trimming: 8 bases; junction bases outside the gene matches: 10. The CDR3 loop reads CASSSMGQVIHEQFF. The CDR3 coding sequence is TGTGCCAGCAGTTCAATGGGACAGGTCATCCATGAGCAGTTCTTC.

V and J are TRBV5-4 and TRBJ1-2; no reliable D call. CDR1 is SGHNT and CDR2 is YYREEE in the germline V gene (reference sequence). The CDR3 sequence is 14 residues long. Trimming stripped 0 bases from V and 3 bases from J, with 9 bases between. CDR3 loop: CASSLVGGDYGYTF. The CDR3 nucleotides are TGTGCCAGCAGCTTGGTCGGCGGGGACTATGGCTACACCTTC.